Following are 9 T cell receptor beta chains from one sample sequenced in a study of CD4+ T cells in melanoma. The repertoire was sequenced with immunoSEQ multiplex PCR; TCRdb's copy has only in-frame clones and lacks some. In the table there are about 50,000 clones, 75% to 90% of which are singletons. Sequenced material: peripheral blood. All receptors come from a human donor with melanoma.

The V gene is TRBV7-8, the J gene TRBJ2-7; 8 bases align to TRBD1. CDR3 length: 14 residues. With 6 bases clipped from V and 4 bases from J, the junction kept 8 bases outside the gene matches. Looked up from germline, CDR1 is SGHVS and CDR2 is FQNEAQ. DNA for the CDR3: TGTGCCAGCAGTCTCGGACAGGGTGGATACGAGCAGTACTTC. It specifies CASSLGQGGYEQYF.

V is TRBV6-1 and J is TRBJ1-1, with D possibly being TRBD1 (5 bases). Germline CDR1 is MNHNS and CDR2 is SASEGT. V lost 3 bases and J 3 bases, leaving 17 bases between the germline ends. The CDR3 runs 16 residues. CDR3 nucleotides: TGTGCCAGCAGTGATCCAGAGGTGAGAGGGGACACTGAAGCTTTCTTT. Translation gives CASSDPEVRGDTEAFF.

V and J are TRBV5-1 and TRBJ2-7; tentative D call: TRBD1 (5 bases). The CDR3 runs 13 residues. Germline-derived CDR1 and CDR2 are SGHRS and YFSETQ. Trimming removed 3 bases at V and 0 bases at J, with 7 bases between. The CDR3 DNA reads TGCGCCAGCAGCTCGGACATCTCCTACGAGCAGTACTTC. Translated: CASSSDISYEQYF.

This clone showed up just once. The rearrangement links TRBV7-3 to TRBJ2-3; possibly TRBD2 for D (5 bases). This CDR3 comprises 14 residues. Germline V gene lookup returns CDR1 SGHTA and CDR2 FQGTGA. V was shortened by 3 bases and J by 4 bases, with 11 bases between the two germline ends. CDR3 sequence reads: CASSLRSGADTQYF. The CDR3, as DNA: TGTGCCAGCAGCTTGAGGAGCGGCGCAGATACGCAGTATTTT.

The genes are TRBV28 and TRBJ1-5; no clear D. The CDR3 runs to 17 residues. V was shortened by 6 bases and J by 2 bases, with 20 bases between the two germline ends. Germline V gives CDR1 MDHEN, CDR2 SYDVKM. The CDR3 sequence: CASSPGRLGSGNQPQHF. The DNA of the CDR3 is TGTGCCAGCAGCCCCGGTCGTCTGGGGTCCGGCAATCAGCCCCAGCATTTT.

This chain links TRBV2 with TRBJ1-4; D may be TRBD1 (6 bases). CDR1 and CDR2 from the germline V gene are SNHLY and FYNNEI. The V gene lost 2 bases and the J gene lost 8 bases, with 15 bases spanning the gap. There are 15 residues in the CDR3. CDR3 amino acids: CASSEKGVFTEKLFF. In DNA form, the CDR3 reads TGTGCCAGCAGTGAAAAGGGGGTCTTTACCGAAAAACTGTTTTTT.

This rearrangement joins TRBV6-1 to TRBJ1-1; D ambiguous. Per the germline V gene, CDR1 is MNHNS and CDR2 is SASEGT. The CDR3 consists of 13 residues. V was pared by 1 base and J by 5 bases, with 8 bases between. The CDR3 here is CASSEGSGTEAFF. The CDR3 bases are TGTGCCAGCAGTGAAGGGTCTGGGACTGAAGCTTTCTTT.

V and J are TRBV28 and TRBJ1-2; no definite D call. Germline CDR1 is MDHEN and CDR2 is SYDVKM. Trimming shortened V by 3 bases and J by 4 bases, and 15 bases separated the two germline ends. The CDR3 extends over 15 amino acids. CDR3 sequence reads: CASSFHGVGSYGYTF. In DNA form, the CDR3 reads TGTGCCAGCAGTTTCCACGGGGTAGGGAGCTATGGCTACACCTTC.

This chain links TRBV27 with TRBJ2-7; possible D gene TRBD2, 5 bases. The CDR3 runs to 16 residues. Germline CDR1 reads MNHEY; CDR2 reads SMNVEV (reference sequence). Trimming shortened V by 0 bases and J by 4 bases, and 16 bases separated the two germline ends. CDR3 DNA: TGTGCCAGCAGTTTATCGTGGGAGATTGGCGCTTACGAGCAGTACTTC. Protein sequence: CASSLSWEIGAYEQYF.